This T cell receptor beta chain comes out of a study of shared clonotypes between healthy human individuals. Sequenced by immunoSEQ multiplex PCR; TCRdb stores in-frame clones only, minus some. The sample lists some 100,000 clones, roughly 70% occurring once. Findings and caveats of the study: Rarefaction curves obtained for sorted subsets showed sequencing incomplete despite large depth.

Comment on this clone: Its cognate antigen is unknown. The identical CDR3 is also encoded by other nucleotide sequences in the sample.

Sequencing used memory CD8+ T cells sorted from blood. The subset was: CD45RO+ cells pooled with CCR7-negative TemRA cells. The TCR originated in a woman aged 25-40 years in good health.

CDR3 sequence reads: CASSINSYSNQPQHF. CDR3 DNA sequence: TGTGCCAGTAGTATAAATAGCTATAGCAATCAGCCCCAGCATTTT. V is TRBV19 and J is TRBJ1-5; unclear D gene. The CDR3 runs 15 residues. V was shortened by 2 bases and J by 0 bases, with 8 bases between the two germline ends. Germline V lookup: CDR1 LNHDA, CDR2 SQIVND (reference sequence).